The 19 T cell receptor beta chains below all came from one sample that was sequenced in a study of T cell changes during pregnancy in multiple sclerosis. The data were produced by immunoSEQ multiplex PCR, yet TCRdb's version contains in-frame clones alone and is incomplete. The data contain more than 50,000 clones, about 90% of them seen just once; the ten biggest clones take up approximately 0.45%. The source was CD4+ T cells from peripheral blood mononuclear cells, collected after pregnancy. The receptors here all came from a female donor in good health, enrolled as a control in a pregnancy study.

The CDR3 nucleotides read TGTGCCAGCAGCCAAGTAAGCGGTAGCGGGGCGAGCACAGATACGCAGTATTTT. Amino acids: CASSQVSGSGASTDTQYF. V and J are TRBV4-2 and TRBJ2-3; the match to TRBD2 covers 8 bases. Germline trimming cut 1 base from V and 0 bases from J; bases unmatched to any gene: 9. The germline gives CDR1 LGHNA, CDR2 YNFKEQ. The CDR3 extends over 18 amino acids.

The J gene is TRBJ2-3, the V gene TRBV7-9, with D perhaps TRBD2 (5 bases). V lost 5 bases, J lost 0 bases, and 9 bases lay in between. This CDR3 is 14 amino acids long. CDR1 and CDR2 (germline): SEHNR, FQNEAQ (reference sequence). This CDR3 reads CASSRSGSTDTQYF. In DNA form, the CDR3 reads TGTGCCAGCAGCCGTTCGGGGAGCACAGATACGCAGTATTTT. Based on the CDR3 plus reference TRBV7-9 and TRBJ2-3, the full variable domain is DTGVSQNPRHKITKRGQNVTFRCDPISEHNRLYWYRQTLGQGPEFLTYFQNEAQLEKSRLLSDRFSAERPKGSFSTLEIQRTEQGDSAMYLCASSRSGSTDTQYFGPGTRLTVL.

This sequence joins TRBV30 and TRBJ1-3; D not resolved. Looked up from germline, CDR1 is GTSNPN and CDR2 is SVGIG (reference sequence). Trimming removed 7 bases from V and 4 bases from J, with 14 bases in between. CDR3 size: 13 residues. DNA for the CDR3: TGTGCCTCGCCAGGCCCCACGGGAAACACCATATATTTT. It encodes CASPGPTGNTIYF.

This chain links TRBV6-4 with TRBJ2-2; 8 bases align to TRBD1. CDR3 length: 15 residues. Germline CDR1 MRHNA, CDR2 SNTAGT. V lost 5 bases, J lost 1 base, and 3 bases stayed unmatched. CDR3 coding DNA: TGTGCCAGCAGTACCGGGACAGGGAACACCGGGGAGCTGTTTTTT. Its protein is CASSTGTGNTGELFF.

This chain joins TRBV6-5 and TRBJ1-2, with D unresolved. There are 14 residues in the CDR3. V gave up 0 bases and J gave up 6 bases, with 11 bases separating them. Per germline, CDR1 MNHEY and CDR2 SVGAGI. CDR3 coding DNA: TGTGCCAGCAGTTACTCGCGGGGTAGCGATGGCTACACCTTC. Translated, it gives CASSYSRGSDGYTF.

The V and J genes are TRBV7-8 and TRBJ1-4; 7 nucleotides match TRBD1. Germline values: CDR1 SGHVS, CDR2 FQNEAQ. The CDR3 extends over 16 amino acids. V dropped 5 bases and J dropped 2; count of bases not matched to a gene: 8. CDR3 coding DNA: TGTGCCAGCAGCAACGACAGGGTTCGGACTAATGAAAAACTGTTTTTT. Its translation: CASSNDRVRTNEKLFF.

The chain has TRBV6-1 and TRBJ2-1, with TRBD1 matching 7 bases. Germline loops: CDR1 MNHNS, CDR2 SASEGT. This CDR3 is built from 17 residues. V lost 4 bases, J lost 5 bases, and 14 bases stayed unmatched. The CDR3 sequence: CASSAGGSGTFNNEQFF. CDR3 nucleotide sequence: TGTGCCAGCAGTGCAGGGGGATCCGGGACATTTAACAATGAGCAGTTCTTC.

V and J are TRBV30 and TRBJ2-3, with 8 bases identical to TRBD2. V dropped 3 bases and J dropped 2; count of bases not matched to a gene: 7. The CDR3 is 15 amino acids. Germline V gene data show CDR1 as GTSNPN and CDR2 as SVGIG (reference sequence). The CDR3 sequence: CAWSLRGVTTDTQYF. The CDR3 DNA sequence: TGTGCCTGGAGCCTGCGGGGGGTGACCACAGATACGCAGTATTTT.

The J gene is TRBJ2-5, the V gene TRBV5-1; 8 bases line up with TRBD1. The J segment lost 2 bases and the V segment lost 7 bases, leaving 16 bases of the junction unmatched. The germline gives CDR1 SGHRS, CDR2 YFSETQ. CDR3 size: 17 residues. CDR3 region: CASYQLYRGAQQETQYF. The DNA of the CDR3 is TGCGCCAGCTATCAACTTTACAGGGGGGCGCAGCAAGAGACCCAGTACTTC. Together with reference TRBV5-1 and TRBJ2-5, the CDR3 gives the full variable domain: KAGVTQTPRYLIKTRGQQVTLSCSPISGHRSVSWYQQTPGQGLQFLFEYFSETQRNKGNFPGRFSGRQFSNSRSEMNVSTLELGDSALYLCASYQLYRGAQQETQYFGPGTRLLVL.

As concerns this clone: Other DNA sequences in this specimen translate into the identical CDR3. J is TRBJ2-3 and V is TRBV7-2; maybe TRBD1 (6 bases). Trimming left V 2 bases short and J 4 bases short, with 22 bases between. The CDR3 loop spans 18 amino acids. The V gene's germline CDR1 is SGHTA and CDR2 FQGNSA. The DNA for the CDR3 is TGTGCCAGCAGCTTACGGCAGGGGATCTCTTTTTCGGCAGATACGCAGTATTTT. Protein: CASSLRQGISFSADTQYF.

The chain recombines TRBV9 with TRBJ2-2; the D gene is possibly TRBD2 (7 bases). Per the germline V gene, CDR1 is SGDLS and CDR2 is YYNGEE. The germline V and J ends were trimmed by 3 bases and 4 bases, with 16 bases remaining between them. The CDR3 runs 16 residues. The CDR3 DNA is TGTGCCAGCAGCGACGGCTGGGGGGGCGGCACCGGGGAGCTGTTTTTT. Its protein is CASSDGWGGGTGELFF.

The V call is TRBV6-1, the J call TRBJ1-1, with unresolved D. V was shortened by 6 bases and J by 6 bases, with 14 bases between the two germline ends. CDR3 length: 13 residues. CDR1 MNHNS and CDR2 SASEGT come from the germline V gene. CDR3 sequence: CASSHDRKSEAFF. CDR3 DNA: TGTGCCAGCAGCCATGATAGAAAATCTGAAGCTTTCTTT.

This rearrangement joins TRBV7-9 to TRBJ2-2, with D uncertain. This CDR3 spans 14 amino acids. Trimming cost V 7 bases and J 1 base, with 10 bases left between them. The germline V gene encodes CDR1 SEHNR and CDR2 FQNEAQ (reference sequence). The CDR3 spells CASILDQNTGELFF. DNA of the CDR3: TGTGCCAGCATCCTAGACCAGAACACCGGGGAGCTGTTTTTT.

The chain combines TRBV15 with TRBJ2-6; possibly TRBD1 for D (6 bases). The CDR3 is made up of 16 amino acids. With 1 base removed from V and 0 bases from J, the gap between germline ends came to 7 bases. The germline V gene encodes CDR1 LNHNV and CDR2 YYDKDF (reference sequence). Written as DNA, the CDR3 is TGTGCCACCAGCAGAGTAGGGGGCTCTGGGGCCAACGTCCTGACTTTC. It translates to CATSRVGGSGANVLTF. The full variable domain, rest sourced from reference TRBV15 and TRBJ2-6, is DAMVIQNPRYQVTQFGKPVTLSCSQTLNHNVMYWYQQKSSQAPKLLFHYYDKDFNNEADTPDNFQSRRPNTSFCFLDIRSPGLGDTAMYLCATSRVGGSGANVLTFGAGSRLTVL.

The rearrangement joins TRBV5-1 to TRBJ2-1; 7 nucleotides align to TRBD2. CDR1 is SGHRS and CDR2 is YFSETQ in the germline V gene. The CDR3 contains 14 residues. Germline trimming cut 6 bases from V and 7 bases from J; bases unmatched to any gene: 10. The CDR3 DNA sequence: TGCGCCAGCAATTCGGGGGGAGTTGGTAATGAGCAGTTCTTC. Translating it yields CASNSGGVGNEQFF.

The V call is TRBV28, the J call TRBJ2-1, with unresolved D. Trimming shortened V by 5 bases and J by 6 bases, and 14 bases separated the two germline ends. The CDR3 consists of 14 residues. CDR1 and CDR2 (germline): MDHEN, SYDVKM. The CDR3 DNA follows: TGTGCCAGCAGTCCACGGAGAGCCCCCAATGAGCAGTTCTTC. Its translation: CASSPRRAPNEQFF.

The chain has TRBV7-9 and TRBJ1-1, with 9 bases identical to TRBD1. J gave up 4 bases and V 9 bases, and 15 bases lay outside the gene matches. The CDR3 has 16 amino acids. Germline V gene data show CDR1 as SEHNR and CDR2 as FQNEAQ (reference sequence). CDR3 nucleotides: TGTGCCAGTGTTTTCCGGGACAGGGAGAGGGGCACTGAAGCTTTCTTT. It translates to CASVFRDRERGTEAFF.

The J gene is TRBJ1-2, the V gene TRBV7-8, with D possibly being TRBD1 (6 bases). This CDR3 has 13 amino acids. V was pared by 1 base and J by 7 bases, with 10 bases between. CDR1 is SGHVS and CDR2 is FQNEAQ in the germline V gene. This CDR3 is CASSLERTVGYTF. Here the CDR3 DNA reads TGTGCCAGCAGCTTAGAACGGACAGTTGGCTACACCTTC.

The rearrangement joins TRBV5-1 to TRBJ2-5; 12 positions match TRBD2. The CDR3 is made up of 15 amino acids. The V gene's germline CDR1 is SGHRS and CDR2 YFSETQ. J lost 4 bases, V lost 2 bases, and 3 bases had no gene match. The CDR3 region has the DNA TGCGCCAGCAGCTTAACTAGCGGGGGGAGAGAGACCCAGTACTTC. Protein product: CASSLTSGGRETQYF.